This T cell receptor (beta chain) emerged from a study of graft-versus-host responses after intestinal transplantation. Study conclusions and caveats: Detected in recipient marrow were GvH clones, some of which were first observed in ileum or blood.

Germline V gene sequence: CDR1 MNHEY, CDR2 SMNVEV (reference sequence). Trimming removed 1 base at V and 0 bases at J, with 12 bases between. The CDR3 has 16 amino acids. Concerning this clone itself: What it binds is unknown.

Clones were read by immunoSEQ multiplex PCR, and TCRdb kept only the in-frame ones, dropping some. The sample lists about 25,000 clones, approximately 93% occurring once. The chain recombines TRBV27 with TRBJ1-1, with TRBD1 as a possible D gene (5 bases). This material consisted of PBMCs, taken 18 days after transplant. This receptor was identified in a human patient who received an intestinal transplant, so some T cells may come from the graft donor. As DNA, the CDR3 is TGTGCCAGCAGTTTATTTTCAGGGTCTCTGAACACTGAAGCTTTCTTT. Protein: CASSLFSGSLNTEAFF.